These 28 T cell receptor beta chains originate from one sample sequenced in a study of blood T cell repertoires in COVID-19. Sequenced by immunoSEQ multiplex PCR; TCRdb stores in-frame clones only, minus some. The table records around 250,000 clones, more than 75% of them present only once. Sequencing input: PBMCs or T cells enriched from blood (not recorded which). The origin of the receptors is a man aged 18-30 years who had recovered from COVID-19.

This clone came up once. The chain carries TRBV7-6 and TRBJ1-1; TRBD1 is a possible D gene (5 bases). The CDR3 is 13 amino acids. V shed 7 bases and J shed 3 bases, with 12 bases lying between them. Germline V gives CDR1 SGHVS, CDR2 FNYEAQ. The CDR3 reads CASNQGEDTEAFF. CDR3 coding DNA: TGTGCCAGCAACCAGGGTGAGGACACTGAAGCTTTCTTT. The full variable domain, its missing parts supplied by reference TRBV7-6 and TRBJ1-1, is GAGVSQSPRYKVTKRGQDVALRCDPISGHVSLYWYRQALGQGPEFLTYFNYEAQQDKSGLPNDRFSAERPEGSISTLTIQRTEQRDSAMYRCASNQGEDTEAFFGQGTRLTVV.

In its sample, this clone was seen once. J is TRBJ1-2 and V is TRBV27; 7 positions match TRBD1. The CDR3 length is 15 residues. Looked up from germline, CDR1 is MNHEY and CDR2 is SMNVEV (reference sequence). The V segment lost 5 bases and the J segment 6 bases; nucleotides outside the gene matches: 12. The CDR3 DNA sequence: TGTGCCAGCAGTGCCACAGGGGCGGGTGAGGATGGCTACACCTTC. Amino acids: CASSATGAGEDGYTF.

This clone occurred a few times. The chain employs TRBV12-3 or TRBV12-4 and TRBJ1-1; 7 bases match TRBD1. Trimming removed 4 bases from V and 8 bases from J; junction bases left unmatched: 4. The CDR3 length is 12 residues. CDR3 loop: CASSWGQMEAFF. For the CDR3, the DNA is TGTGCCAGCAGTTGGGGACAGATGGAAGCTTTCTTT.

V usage is TRBV6-5 and J usage is TRBJ2-7, with 8 bases fitting TRBD1. The CDR3 length is 16 residues. CDR1 and CDR2 from the germline V gene are MNHEY and SVGAGI. V gave up 2 bases and J gave up 1 base; unmatched junction bases: 7. Here the CDR3 reads CASSYGAGTGSYEQYF. DNA of the CDR3: TGTGCCAGCAGTTACGGAGCCGGGACAGGATCCTACGAGCAGTACTTC.

The chain has TRBV5-1 and TRBJ1-2, with TRBD1 identical over 7 bases. The junction had 4 bases not matched to a gene; V was cut back by 0 bases and J by 5 bases. This CDR3 is built from 14 residues. CDR1 is SGHRS, CDR2 YFSETQ, per germline. The CDR3 nucleotides read TGCGCCAGCAGCTTGGACGGACAGGAGTATGGCTACACCTTC. This codes for CASSLDGQEYGYTF.

The genes are TRBV10-1 and TRBJ2-7, with D possibly matching TRBD1 (6 bases). The CDR3 loop spans 16 amino acids. Germline assignment: CDR1 WNHNN and CDR2 SYGVQD (reference sequence). V was shortened by 6 bases and J by 2 bases, with 20 bases between the two germline ends. The DNA for the CDR3 is TGCGCCAGCAGCCGCCAACCGGACAGCCGAACCTACGAGCAGTACTTC. Amino acids: CASSRQPDSRTYEQYF.

The table lists this clone with a count of one. This rearrangement joins TRBV13 to TRBJ2-3, with 8 bases that match TRBD1. The CDR3 loop spans 17 amino acids. J gave up 4 bases and V 1 base, and 10 bases lay outside the gene matches. Germline assignment: CDR1 PRHDT and CDR2 FYEKMQ (reference sequence). The CDR3 nucleotides are TGTGCCAGCAGCTTAGAGTCCCTGGGACAGGAGTCAGATACGCAGTATTTT. Translation gives CASSLESLGQESDTQYF. Drawing the rest from reference TRBV13 and TRBJ2-3, the complete variable domain is AAGVIQSPRHLIKEKRETATLKCYPIPRHDTVYWYQQGPGQDPQFLISFYEKMQSDKGSIPDRFSAQQFSDYHSELNMSSLELGDSALYFCASSLESLGQESDTQYFGPGTRLTVL.

This chain joins TRBV18 and TRBJ1-2, with D maybe TRBD1 (5 bases). The CDR3 is made up of 14 amino acids. Germline-derived CDR1 and CDR2 are KGHSH and LQKENI. Trimming took off 6 bases at V and 6 bases at J, with 17 bases between the two ends. CDR3 sequence reads: CASSAGYELNGYTF. CDR3 in DNA: TGTGCCAGCTCCGCAGGGTATGAGCTAAATGGCTACACCTTC.

The chain combines TRBV11-2 with TRBJ2-7, with TRBD1 identical over 8 bases. Germline V gives CDR1 SGHAT, CDR2 FQNNGV. This CDR3 is built from 15 residues. V lost 5 bases and J lost 0; bases outside the gene matches: 6. The CDR3 DNA follows: TGTGCCAGCAGCGGGGGACAGGAAGTCTCCTACGAGCAGTACTTC. The encoded protein is CASSGGQEVSYEQYF. Based on the CDR3 plus reference TRBV11-2 and TRBJ2-7, the full variable domain is EAGVAQSPRYKIIEKRQSVAFWCNPISGHATLYWYQQILGQGPKLLIQFQNNGVVDDSQLPKDRFSAERLKGVDSTLKIQPAKLEDSAVYLCASSGGQEVSYEQYFGPGTRLTVT.

This clone was seen only a few times. The V call is TRBV28, the J call TRBJ2-2; 7 bases match TRBD2. V dropped 10 bases and J dropped 5; count of bases not matched to a gene: 7. The CDR3 loop spans 13 amino acids. Per germline, CDR1 MDHEN and CDR2 SYDVKM. The CDR3 is CANQGGVTGELFF. Written as DNA, the CDR3 is TGTGCCAACCAGGGAGGGGTAACCGGGGAGCTGTTTTTT.

The J gene is TRBJ2-3, the V gene TRBV25-1; TRBD1 agrees at 8 bases. The CDR3 is 15 residues long. V lost 6 bases and J lost 3; bases outside the gene matches: 8. Germline V gene lookup returns CDR1 MGHDK and CDR2 SYGVNS. The CDR3: CASSRGQGGTDTQYF. The CDR3 DNA reads as TGTGCCAGCAGCAGAGGACAGGGAGGAACAGATACGCAGTATTTT.

V is TRBV2 and J is TRBJ1-4, with a possible D match to TRBD1 (5 bases). CDR3 length: 12 amino acids. The germline gives CDR1 SNHLY, CDR2 FYNNEI. V lost 1 base and J lost 11, with 8 bases in between. The CDR3 loop is CASSEGGAKLFF. As DNA, the CDR3 is TGTGCCAGCAGTGAAGGCGGGGCTAAACTGTTTTTT.

In this sample, this clone turned up a few times. The chain is built from TRBV15 and TRBJ1-2, with 9 bases lining up with TRBD1. The CDR3 contains 18 residues. Germline V lookup: CDR1 LNHNV, CDR2 YYDKDF (reference sequence). Trimming at V came to 0 bases and at J to 0 bases, leaving 8 bases not matched to a gene. The CDR3 region is CATSRDVVGTGPNYGYTF. The CDR3 nucleotides read TGTGCCACCAGCAGAGATGTTGTCGGGACAGGGCCTAACTATGGCTACACCTTC.

This chain connects TRBV7-2 to TRBJ1-2; 7 bases agree with TRBD1. J lost 7 bases, V lost 1 base, and 12 bases had no gene match. Germline CDR1 is SGHTA and CDR2 is FQGNSA. CDR3 length: 16 residues. Written as DNA, the CDR3 is TGTGCCAGCAGCTTAGTTAGTTACAGGGGAGTTGGTGGCTACACCTTC. Amino acid sequence: CASSLVSYRGVGGYTF.

J is TRBJ1-5 and V is TRBV19; TRBD1 matches 10 bases. CDR3 length: 16 amino acids. Germline V gene lookup returns CDR1 LNHDA and CDR2 SQIVND (reference sequence). The V segment lost 2 bases and the J segment 6 bases; nucleotides outside the gene matches: 7. The CDR3 sequence is CASSIIGTGVGQPQHF. In nucleotides, the CDR3 is TGTGCCAGTAGTATAATTGGGACAGGGGTTGGTCAGCCCCAGCATTTT.

This sequence joins TRBV7-8 and TRBJ1-5, with D uncertain. With 9 bases removed from V and 0 bases from J, the gap between germline ends came to 9 bases. CDR1 is SGHVS and CDR2 is FQNEAQ in the germline V gene. This CDR3 contains 13 residues. The CDR3 protein is CASGGVSNQPQHF. CDR3 sequence (DNA): TGTGCCAGTGGAGGAGTTAGCAATCAGCCCCAGCATTTT.

This clone showed up just a few times. The chain uses TRBV27 and TRBJ1-5, with TRBD1 as a possible D gene (6 bases). The CDR3 is 15 residues long. The ends were cut back, 6 bases at V and 0 bases at J, with 12 bases in the middle. The germline V gene has CDR1 MNHEY and CDR2 SMNVEV (reference sequence). The CDR3 sequence: CASRIQGYSNQPQHF. The CDR3 coding sequence is TGTGCCAGCAGGATACAGGGTTATAGCAATCAGCCCCAGCATTTT.

CDR3 residues: CASSIGRGNTEAFF. The CDR3 nucleotides read TGTGCCAGTAGTATAGGTAGGGGGAACACTGAAGCTTTCTTT. The V and J genes are TRBV19 and TRBJ1-1; D is perhaps TRBD1 (5 bases). From germline, CDR1 is LNHDA and CDR2 SQIVND (reference sequence). V lost 1 base to trimming and J lost 1 base, with 7 bases between them. The CDR3 totals 14 residues. The full variable domain, with the rest looked up from reference TRBV19 and TRBJ1-1, is DGGITQSPKYLFRKEGQNVTLSCEQNLNHDAMYWYRQDPGQGLRLIYYSQIVNDFQKGDIAEGYSVSREKKESFPLTVTSAQKNPTAFYLCASSIGRGNTEAFFGQGTRLTVV.

The rearrangement joins TRBV27 to TRBJ2-7; possibly TRBD2 for D (6 bases). The CDR3 spans 14 residues. Germline V lookup: CDR1 MNHEY, CDR2 SMNVEV (reference sequence). Trimming took 5 bases from V and 2 from J, leaving 13 bases between them. The CDR3 DNA follows: TGTGCCAGCAGTACGGGACTGAACACCTACGAGCAGTACTTC. This encodes CASSTGLNTYEQYF.

The V call is TRBV5-1, the J call TRBJ2-7, with 8 positions matching TRBD1. With V trimmed by 4 bases and J by 9 bases, 12 bases remained unmatched. The CDR3 is 14 residues long. Per the germline V gene, CDR1 is SGHRS and CDR2 is YFSETQ. Written as DNA, the CDR3 is TGCGCCAGCAGCCCGACCCATGGACAGGGAACGCAGTACTTC. Protein product: CASSPTHGQGTQYF.

CDR3 sequence reads: CASSSRPLQGRGNSEAFF. In DNA, the CDR3 is TGTGCCAGCAGCTCTAGGCCCCTACAGGGGAGAGGCAACTCTGAAGCTTTCTTT. The chain employs TRBV7-9 and TRBJ1-1; 7 bases line up with TRBD1. The CDR3 is made up of 18 amino acids. Germline V gene data show CDR1 as SEHNR and CDR2 as FQNEAQ (reference sequence). J was trimmed by 6 bases and V by 4 bases; bases with no gene match: 20. The full variable domain, rest sourced from reference TRBV7-9 and TRBJ1-1, is DTGVSQNPRHKITKRGQNVTFRCDPISEHNRLYWYRQTLGQGPEFLTYFQNEAQLEKSRLLSDRFSAERPKGSFSTLEIQRTEQGDSAMYLCASSSRPLQGRGNSEAFFGQGTRLTVV.

The chain has TRBV4-1 and TRBJ2-7; 7 bases fit TRBD1. This CDR3 region has 15 residues. The V gene end was trimmed by 3 bases and the J gene end by 3 bases; junction bases not matched to a gene: 8. CDR1 and CDR2 (germline): MGHRA, YSYEKL. The CDR3 spells CASSQEDRVNYEQYF. The CDR3 coding sequence is TGCGCCAGCAGCCAGGAAGACAGGGTGAACTACGAGCAGTACTTC.

In this sample, this clone turned up once. The rearrangement joins TRBV19 to TRBJ2-7, with TRBD2 matching 7 bases. J was trimmed by 1 base and V by 5 bases; bases with no gene match: 5. The length of the CDR3 is 14 residues. Germline lookup yields CDR1 LNHDA and CDR2 SQIVND (reference sequence). The CDR3 reads CASSGGGLSYEQYF. DNA for the CDR3: TGTGCCAGTAGTGGGGGGGGACTGTCCTACGAGCAGTACTTC.

This sequence joins TRBV20-1 and TRBJ2-1; tentatively, D is TRBD2 (5 bases). From germline, CDR1 is DFQATT and CDR2 SNEGSKA (reference sequence). Between the trimmed V and J ends, which lost 3 bases and 6 bases, there was a span of 15 bases. CDR3 size: 14 residues. CDR3 loop: CSASGLTTSNEQFF. In DNA form, the CDR3 reads TGCAGTGCTAGTGGACTTACAACCAGCAATGAGCAGTTCTTC.

Comments on this clone: At one end, the junction sequence differs from germline, possibly due to a read error. The identical CDR3 is also encoded by other nucleotide sequences in the sample. V usage is TRBV7-2 and J usage is TRBJ1-1; 9 bases map to TRBD1. Germline CDR1 SGHTA, CDR2 FQGNSA. This CDR3 has 18 amino acids. CDR3 coding DNA: TGTGCTAGCAGCTTACCCCCCGGGACAGGGCTTGGGAGCACTGAAGCTTTCTTT. Its translation is CASSLPPGTGLGSTEAFF.

The rearrangement joins TRBV2 to TRBJ1-5; D possibly corresponds to TRBD1 (5 bases). The CDR3 has 16 residues. CDR1 SNHLY and CDR2 FYNNEI come from the germline V gene. The V gene lost 0 bases and the J gene lost 4 bases, with 13 bases spanning the gap. As DNA, the CDR3 is TGTGCCAGCAGTGAAGCTGTGTTCAGGGATAATCAGCCCCAGCATTTT. Amino acids: CASSEAVFRDNQPQHF.

CDR3 sequence reads: CASSLGRVDGYTF. The CDR3 nucleotides are TGTGCCAGCAGCTTAGGCAGGGTGGATGGCTACACCTTC. The V and J genes are TRBV7-2 and TRBJ1-2; D is perhaps TRBD1 (5 bases). Per germline, CDR1 SGHTA and CDR2 FQGNSA. The CDR3 loop spans 13 amino acids. V lost 1 base to trimming and J lost 6 bases, with 9 bases between them.

The V call is TRBV6-1, the J call TRBJ1-4; possible D gene TRBD1, 5 bases. Trimming shortened V by 1 base and J by 14 bases, and 17 bases separated the two germline ends. Germline CDR1 and CDR2: MNHNS and SASEGT. The CDR3 length is 14 residues. As DNA, the CDR3 is TGTGCCAGCAGTGAAGGAGGAGTAAGGGGCCTCCTGTTTTTT. Translated, it gives CASSEGGVRGLLFF.